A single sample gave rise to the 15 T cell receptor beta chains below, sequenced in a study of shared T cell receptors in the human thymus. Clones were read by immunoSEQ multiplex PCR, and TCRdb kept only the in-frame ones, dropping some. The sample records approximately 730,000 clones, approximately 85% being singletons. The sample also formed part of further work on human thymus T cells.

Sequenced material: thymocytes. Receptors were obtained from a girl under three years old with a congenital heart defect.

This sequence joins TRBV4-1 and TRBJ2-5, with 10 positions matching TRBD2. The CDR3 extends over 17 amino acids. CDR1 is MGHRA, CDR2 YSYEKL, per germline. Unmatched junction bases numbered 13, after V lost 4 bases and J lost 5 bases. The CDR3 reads CASSPRFPASGGETQYF. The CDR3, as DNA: TGCGCCAGCAGCCCAAGATTTCCGGCTAGCGGGGGCGAGACCCAGTACTTC.

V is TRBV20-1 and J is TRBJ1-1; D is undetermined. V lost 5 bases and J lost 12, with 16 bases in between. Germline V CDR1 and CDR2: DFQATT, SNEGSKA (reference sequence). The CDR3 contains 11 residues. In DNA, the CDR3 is TGCAGTGCTCGGGATGGCTCCCCGTCTTTCTTT. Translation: CSARDGSPSFF.

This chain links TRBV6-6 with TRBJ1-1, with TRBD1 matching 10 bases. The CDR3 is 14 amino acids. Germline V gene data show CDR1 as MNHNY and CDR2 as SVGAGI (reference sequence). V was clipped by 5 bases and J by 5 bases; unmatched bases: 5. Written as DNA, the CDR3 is TGTGCCAGCAGTACGCGGGACAGGGGTACTGAAGCTTTCTTT. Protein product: CASSTRDRGTEAFF.

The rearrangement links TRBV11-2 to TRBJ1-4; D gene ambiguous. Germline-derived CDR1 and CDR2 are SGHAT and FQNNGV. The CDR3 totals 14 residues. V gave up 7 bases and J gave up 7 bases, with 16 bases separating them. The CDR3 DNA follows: TGTGCCAGCACCCCAGCGGGCGTAGGTGAAAAACTGTTTTTT. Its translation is CASTPAGVGEKLFF.

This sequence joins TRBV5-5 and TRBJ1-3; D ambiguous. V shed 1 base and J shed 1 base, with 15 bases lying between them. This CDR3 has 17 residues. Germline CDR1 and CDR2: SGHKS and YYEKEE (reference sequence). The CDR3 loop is CASSLTLGRESGNTIYF. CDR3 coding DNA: TGTGCCAGCAGCTTGACGTTGGGGAGGGAATCTGGAAACACCATATATTTT.

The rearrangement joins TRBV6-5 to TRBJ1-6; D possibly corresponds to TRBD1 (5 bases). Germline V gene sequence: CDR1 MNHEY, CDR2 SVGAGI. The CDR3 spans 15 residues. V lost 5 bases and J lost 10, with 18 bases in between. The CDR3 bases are TGTGCCAGCAGTCCCCCGGGACTAAAAGGCTCACCCCTCCACTTT. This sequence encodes CASSPPGLKGSPLHF.

The CDR3 nucleotides read TGTGCCAGAGAGGGACTGAGAAATTCACCCCTCCACTTT. As protein: CAREGLRNSPLHF. The gene calls are TRBV2 and TRBJ1-6, with D maybe TRBD1 (5 bases). Germline values: CDR1 SNHLY, CDR2 FYNNEI. The CDR3 covers 13 residues. Trimming left V 9 bases short and J 7 bases short, with 13 bases between.

The chain's CDR3 is CASSFTPLSRDSKSLHTEAFF. CDR3 in DNA: TGCGCCAGCAGCTTTACCCCGCTCTCCCGGGACTCAAAGTCCCTGCACACTGAAGCTTTCTTT. The chain combines TRBV5-1 with TRBJ1-1; tentative D call: TRBD1 (5 bases). The germline gives CDR1 SGHRS, CDR2 YFSETQ. This CDR3 spans 21 amino acids. V was pared by 2 bases and J by 3 bases, with 32 bases between.

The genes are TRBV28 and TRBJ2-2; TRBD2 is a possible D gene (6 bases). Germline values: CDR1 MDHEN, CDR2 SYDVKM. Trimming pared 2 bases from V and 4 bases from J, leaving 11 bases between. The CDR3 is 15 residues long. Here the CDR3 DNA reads TGTGCCAGCAGTTTAGGGGACTCTCTCACCGGGGAGCTGTTTTTT. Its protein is CASSLGDSLTGELFF.

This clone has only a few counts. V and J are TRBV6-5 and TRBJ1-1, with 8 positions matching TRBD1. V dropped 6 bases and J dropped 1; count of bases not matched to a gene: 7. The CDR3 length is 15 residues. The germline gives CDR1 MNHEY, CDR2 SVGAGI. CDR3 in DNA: TGTGCCAGCAGGGTGGGGACAGGCGAGAACACTGAAGCTTTCTTT. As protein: CASRVGTGENTEAFF.

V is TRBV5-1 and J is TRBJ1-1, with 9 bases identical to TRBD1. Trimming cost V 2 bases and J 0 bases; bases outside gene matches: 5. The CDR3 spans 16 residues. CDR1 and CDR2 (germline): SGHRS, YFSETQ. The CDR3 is CASSLAGQGMNTEAFF. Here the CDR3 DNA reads TGCGCCAGCAGCTTAGCGGGACAGGGCATGAACACTGAAGCTTTCTTT.

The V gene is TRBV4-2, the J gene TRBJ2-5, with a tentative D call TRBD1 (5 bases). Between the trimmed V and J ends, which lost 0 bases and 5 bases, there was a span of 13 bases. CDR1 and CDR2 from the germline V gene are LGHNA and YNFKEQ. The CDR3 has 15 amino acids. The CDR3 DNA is TGTGCCAGCAGCCAAGAGTATAGGGGCCAGGAGACCCAGTACTTC. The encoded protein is CASSQEYRGQETQYF.

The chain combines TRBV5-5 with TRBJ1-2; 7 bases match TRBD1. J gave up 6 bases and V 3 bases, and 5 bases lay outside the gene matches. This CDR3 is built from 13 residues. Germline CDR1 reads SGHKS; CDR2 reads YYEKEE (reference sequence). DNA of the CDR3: TGTGCCAGCAGCTGCGGTACAGGGGATGGCTACACCTTC. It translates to CASSCGTGDGYTF.

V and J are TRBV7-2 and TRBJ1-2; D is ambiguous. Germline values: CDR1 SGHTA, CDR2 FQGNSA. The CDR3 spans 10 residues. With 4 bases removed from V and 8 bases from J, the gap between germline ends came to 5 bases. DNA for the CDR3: TGTGCCAGCAGCTCCACAGGCTACACCTTC. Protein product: CASSSTGYTF.

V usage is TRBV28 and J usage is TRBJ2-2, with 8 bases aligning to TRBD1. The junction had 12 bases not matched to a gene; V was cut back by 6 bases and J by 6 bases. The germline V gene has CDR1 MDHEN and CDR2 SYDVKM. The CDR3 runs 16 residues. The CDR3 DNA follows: TGTGCCAGCAGGGTACCAGGGGGCGCGTATTCCGGGGAGCTGTTTTTT. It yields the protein CASRVPGGAYSGELFF.